This TCR beta chain was recovered during a study of CD8 T cells in Susac syndrome. Only a few counts were recorded for this clonotype. Reverse transcription of roughly 0.45 to 1 ug RNA used random hexamers. The authors amplified TCR beta CDR3 across 54 Vbeta and 13 Jbeta using immunoSEQ multiplex PCR. Using its own MiXCR run on the immunoSEQ multiplex PCR reads, TCRdb lists one record per CDR3 protein. Of 200,000 or so distinct CDR3 sequences detected, around 96% appear once; the ten largest clones hold 0.093%. Between the trimmed V and J ends, which lost 1 base and 5 bases, there was a span of 1 base. CDR1 is SGHDT, CDR2 YYEEEE, per germline. CDR3 length equals 10 residues.

Sequencing was performed on CD4+ T cells from PBMCs. The TCR was taken from a human donor with multiple sclerosis. This rearrangement joins TRBV5-6 to TRBJ2-7; D is unclear. The CDR3 sequence is CASSLNEQYF. In DNA form, the CDR3 reads TGTGCCAGCAGCTTGAACGAGCAGTACTTC.